The 16 T cell receptor beta chains below come from one sample, sequenced in a study of regulatory T cells in long-lasting Graves disease. Relying on iRepertoire HTBI primers and Arm-PCR of CDR3 regions, the team built TCR beta libraries. TCRdb reprocessed the multiplex PCR reads via MiXCR and lists one record per CDR3 protein. The repertoire includes fewer than 450,000 distinct CDR3 sequences, around 22% of them detected once, and about 26% sits in the top ten. The time point: persistent/refractory GD, antithyroid drugs over 5 years with positive TRAb. With RNA extracted from PBMCs as input, the TCR library was made. The specimen comprised peripheral blood mononuclear cells (PBMCs), sampled when the disease was refractory, from a patient treated with antithyroid drugs. The receptors originated from a female donor with Graves disease.

The chain combines TRBV20-1 with TRBJ2-5; 11 nucleotides match TRBD1. Germline V gives CDR1 DFQATT, CDR2 SNEGSKA (reference sequence). V was clipped by 0 bases and J by 6 bases; unmatched bases: 6. There are 15 residues in the CDR3. The CDR3 nucleotides read TGCAGTGCTAGAGAAGGGACAGGGGGAGGAAAGACCCAGTACTTC. Its protein product is CSAREGTGGGKTQYF.

This clonotype came up once. The J gene is TRBJ2-1, the V gene TRBV7-2; no clear D gene. Germline V gene data show CDR1 as SGHTA and CDR2 as FQGNSA. The CDR3 covers 15 residues. V dropped 3 bases and J dropped 8 bases, with 17 bases sitting between them. The CDR3 here is CASSLSSATTYEQFF. The CDR3 DNA sequence: TGTGCCAGCAGCTTGTCGTCCGCGACAACGTATGAGCAGTTCTTC. Complete variable domain (other parts from reference TRBV7-2 and TRBJ2-1): GAGVSQSPSNKVTEKGKDVELRCDPISGHTALYWYRQSLGQGLEFLIYFQGNSAPDKSGLPSDRFSAERTGGSVSTLTIQRTQQEDSAVYLCASSLSSATTYEQFFGPGTRLTVL.

As concerns this clonotype: A much more abundant neighbour one base away suggests this may be a read error. The CDR3 protein is CASRVAWNSNQPQHF. DNA of the CDR3: TGTGCCAGCAGAGTCGCATGGAATAGCAATCAGCCCCAGCATTTT. The V gene is TRBV6-2 or TRBV6-3, the J gene TRBJ1-5; D gene unclear. Trimming pared 6 bases from V and 0 bases from J, leaving 12 bases between. This CDR3 region has 15 residues. Germline-derived CDR1 and CDR2 are MNHEY and SVGEGT.

This clonotype was counted ten times or more. V is TRBV12-3 or TRBV12-4 and J is TRBJ2-5; TRBD1 or TRBD2 may be the D gene (5 bases each). V lost 2 bases and J 4 bases, leaving 8 bases between the germline ends. CDR3 length: 13 amino acids. CDR3 DNA sequence: TGTGCCAGCAGTTTATGGGGGTCAGAGACCCAGTACTTC. As protein: CASSLWGSETQYF.

The chain links TRBV20-1 to TRBJ2-7; TRBD2 might be the D (5 bases). V dropped 5 bases and J dropped 3 bases, with 20 bases sitting between them. CDR1 is DFQATT, CDR2 SNEGSKA, per germline (reference sequence). There are 15 residues in the CDR3. The CDR3, as DNA: TGCAGTGCTGACGGGGTCTATAGAGGAAGCTACGAGCAGTACTTC. This codes for CSADGVYRGSYEQYF.

In its sample, this clonotype was seen a few times. The V call is TRBV6-5, the J call TRBJ1-2; a weak D match, TRBD1 (5 bases). The CDR3 sequence is 14 residues long. Germline V gene lookup returns CDR1 MNHEY and CDR2 SVGAGI. V lost 0 bases, J lost 14 bases, and 19 bases lay in between. The CDR3 nucleotides are TGTGCCAGCAGTTACTCGCGGGAGGGTCAGGGTTGTACCTTC. Amino acids: CASSYSREGQGCTF.

This chain links TRBV4-1 with TRBJ1-5; D unresolved. V gave up 1 base and J gave up 1 base, with 8 bases separating them. Germline-derived CDR1 and CDR2 are MGHRA and YSYEKL. This CDR3 contains 15 residues. The CDR3 loop reads CASSQGGRSNQPQHF. The DNA of the CDR3 is TGCGCCAGCAGCCAAGGAGGTCGGAGCAATCAGCCCCAGCATTTT.

V usage is TRBV20-1 and J usage is TRBJ2-5; 8 bases line up with TRBD2. The germline V gene encodes CDR1 DFQATT and CDR2 SNEGSKA (reference sequence). The CDR3 is 19 residues long. Trimming cost V 7 bases and J 4 bases; bases outside gene matches: 26. The CDR3 DNA reads as TGCAGTGGTACAGGGTTCGGGTTTAGTGCGGGAGGTGGTGGAGAGACCCAGTACTTC. This encodes CSGTGFGFSAGGGGETQYF.

As for this clonotype: At one end the junction does not follow the germline gene, possibly because of a read error. This chain joins TRBV19 and TRBJ2-1; D not certain. The CDR3 spans 14 residues. Germline V CDR1 and CDR2: LNHDA, SQIVND (reference sequence). The CDR3 DNA follows: TGTGCCAGTAGTATAGATCGGGTTTACAATAAGCAGTTCTTC. Its protein product is CASSIDRVYNKQFF.

The chain combines TRBV5-1 with TRBJ2-2; maybe TRBD2 (6 bases). V lost 0 bases and J 2 bases, leaving 20 bases between the germline ends. The CDR3 extends over 19 amino acids. CDR1 is SGHRS and CDR2 is YFSETQ in the germline V gene. This chain's CDR3 is CASSLAVDRDWINTGELFF. CDR3 nucleotide sequence: TGCGCCAGCAGCTTGGCCGTCGATAGGGACTGGATAAACACCGGGGAGCTGTTTTTT.

V is TRBV6-1 and J is TRBJ1-4, with D hard to call. Trimming stripped 6 bases from V and 6 bases from J, with 8 bases between. The CDR3 consists of 12 residues. Germline-derived CDR1 and CDR2 are MNHNS and SASEGT. DNA of the CDR3: TGTGCCAGCAGCCCAATCCATGAAAAACTGTTTTTT. Its protein product is CASSPIHEKLFF.

Concerning this clonotype itself: Mismatch with germline at one junction end may stem from a read error. The chain employs TRBV11-1 and TRBJ2-7, with TRBD2 matching 13 bases. There are 18 residues in the CDR3. Germline V CDR1 and CDR2: SGHAT, FQDESV (reference sequence). CDR3 loop: CASSVDRRTSGSSYERYF. DNA for the CDR3: TGTGCCAGCAGCGTAGACCGGCGGACTAGCGGGAGTTCCTACGAGCGGTACTTC.

This clonotype turned up a few times. The rearrangement links TRBV28 to TRBJ2-7; 9 nucleotides line up with TRBD1. CDR3 size: 16 residues. With 6 bases clipped from V and 6 bases from J, the junction kept 15 bases outside the gene matches. From germline, CDR1 is MDHEN and CDR2 SYDVKM. The CDR3 sequence: CASSRGGDRAFTEQYF. The CDR3 coding sequence is TGTGCCAGCAGCCGCGGCGGGGACAGGGCTTTTACCGAGCAGTACTTC.

J is TRBJ2-1 and V is TRBV5-1, with D perhaps TRBD2 (6 bases). V lost 0 bases to trimming and J lost 13 bases, with 11 bases between them. From germline, CDR1 is SGHRS and CDR2 YFSETQ. The CDR3 has 12 amino acids. This CDR3 reads CASSLVRDPQFF. The DNA of the CDR3 is TGCGCCAGCAGCTTGGTGCGGGACCCCCAGTTCTTC.

This clonotype has just a few counts. Compared with germline, one end of the junction differs, possibly owing to a read error. The rearrangement uses TRBV4-1 and TRBJ1-4, with D perhaps TRBD1 (6 bases). The germline CDR1 and CDR2 sequences are MGHRA and YSYEKL. The CDR3 runs 16 residues. The CDR3 bases are TGCGCCAGCAGCCAACCAACAGGGAGCGTTAGTGAAAGACTGTTTTTT. This translates into CASSQPTGSVSERLFF.

V usage is TRBV6-2 or TRBV6-3 and J usage is TRBJ1-2; tentatively, D is TRBD1 (6 bases). V was clipped by 2 bases and J by 8 bases, with 15 bases between them. CDR3 length: 14 residues. Per germline, CDR1 MNHEY and CDR2 SVGEGT. The CDR3 coding sequence is TGTGCCAGCAGTTACCGGACAGCGGGAGACGGCTACACCTTC. This gives the protein CASSYRTAGDGYTF.